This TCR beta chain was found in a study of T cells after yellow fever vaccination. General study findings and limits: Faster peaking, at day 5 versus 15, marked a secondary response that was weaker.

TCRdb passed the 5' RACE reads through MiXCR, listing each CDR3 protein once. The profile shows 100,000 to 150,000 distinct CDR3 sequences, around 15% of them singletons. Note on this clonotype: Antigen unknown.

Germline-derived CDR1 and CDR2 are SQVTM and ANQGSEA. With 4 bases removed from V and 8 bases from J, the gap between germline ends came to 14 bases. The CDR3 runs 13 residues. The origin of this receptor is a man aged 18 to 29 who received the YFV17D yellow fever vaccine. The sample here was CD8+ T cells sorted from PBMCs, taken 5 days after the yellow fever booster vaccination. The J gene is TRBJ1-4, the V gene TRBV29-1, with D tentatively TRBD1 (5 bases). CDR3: CSVGGYGKEKLFF. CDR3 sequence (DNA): TGCAGCGTTGGGGGGTACGGGAAGGAAAAACTGTTTTTT.